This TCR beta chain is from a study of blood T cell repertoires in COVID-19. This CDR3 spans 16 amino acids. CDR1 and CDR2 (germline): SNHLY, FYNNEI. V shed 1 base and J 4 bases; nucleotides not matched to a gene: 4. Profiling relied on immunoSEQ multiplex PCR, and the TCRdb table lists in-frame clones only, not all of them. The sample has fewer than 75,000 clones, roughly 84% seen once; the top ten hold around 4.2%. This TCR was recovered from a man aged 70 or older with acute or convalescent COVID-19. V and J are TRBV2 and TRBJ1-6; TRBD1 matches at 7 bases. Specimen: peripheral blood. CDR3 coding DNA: TGTGCCAGCAGTGAAGGGTGGGACAGTTATAATTCACCCCTCCACTTT. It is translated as CASSEGWDSYNSPLHF.